Each of the 3 T cell receptor beta chains below was sequenced from the same sample in a study of blood T cell repertoires in COVID-19. The repertoire was sequenced with immunoSEQ multiplex PCR; TCRdb's copy has only in-frame clones and lacks some. The table lists 300,000 to 350,000 clones, around 90% of them singletons. Input material: PBMCs or T cells enriched from blood (not recorded which). The receptor source for this set is a woman between 18 and 30 years old who had recovered from COVID-19.

The chain recombines TRBV27 with TRBJ1-4; tentatively, D is TRBD1 (6 bases). The germline V and J ends were trimmed by 2 bases and 5 bases, with 24 bases remaining between them. In germline, CDR1 is MNHEY, CDR2 SMNVEV (reference sequence). The CDR3 spans 19 residues. In nucleotides, the CDR3 is TGTGCCAGCAGTTTAGGTTACGCAGGGGCCCTTCACGTGAATGAAAAACTGTTTTTT. Protein product: CASSLGYAGALHVNEKLFF.

This rearrangement joins TRBV6-5 to TRBJ2-5, with 11 positions matching TRBD2. The CDR3 consists of 16 residues. Germline loops: CDR1 MNHEY, CDR2 SVGAGI. Trimming took 2 bases from V and 5 from J; bases not matched to a gene: 7. The DNA for the CDR3 is TGTGCCAGCAGTTACGGTAGCGGGAGGGCGGGGGAGACCCAGTACTTC. As protein: CASSYGSGRAGETQYF.

The V call is TRBV7-6, the J call TRBJ1-5; TRBD1 agrees at 9 bases. This CDR3 is 18 amino acids long. Germline V gene data show CDR1 as SGHVS and CDR2 as FNYEAQ. Trimming took 1 base from V and 2 from J; bases not matched to a gene: 9. CDR3 sequence (DNA): TGTGCCAGCAGCTTAGGCCCTTACAGGGGGCGCGGCAATCAGCCCCAGCATTTT. Its translation is CASSLGPYRGRGNQPQHF.